The present entry profiles one T cell receptor beta chain with its context. Its antigen remains unknown. The entirety of the isolated RNA underwent reverse transcription, so expressed TCRB transcripts were sequenced. Profiling relied on immunoSEQ multiplex PCR, and the TCRdb table lists in-frame clones only, not all of them. The sample contains hundreds of thousands of clones, 15% of which appear only once. This entry comes from a study of beta chain features in type 1 diabetes. Study-wide points: All four CD4+ subsets from Type 1 diabetes patients carried moderately but significantly shorter TCRB CDR3s. VDJ junctions in type 1 diabetes patients carried more deletions and fewer insertions.

CD4+ naive, central memory, regulatory and stem cell-like memory subsets were isolated by sorting on CD45RO/CCR7/CD25/CD127/CD95/CD27. CDR3 length: 15 residues. V dropped 0 bases and J dropped 2 bases, with 12 bases sitting between them. Germline CDR1 reads SGHNT; CDR2 reads YYREEE (reference sequence). J is TRBJ2-7 and V is TRBV5-4; possible D gene TRBD2, 5 bases. This clonotype originated in a man aged 18 to 29 in good health. Sequencing was done on a sample of naive CD4+ T cells from blood. CDR3 residues: CASSLGGWVTYEQYF. The CDR3 region has the DNA TGTGCCAGCAGCTTGGGAGGGTGGGTTACCTACGAGCAGTACTTC.